This T cell receptor (beta chain) was identified during a study of cytomegalovirus exposure and HLA in healthy donors. This clone was detected a few times. Vbeta (60) and Jbeta (13) primers were used in the PCR. Sequencing was performed with immunoSEQ multiplex PCR; in TCRdb, only in-frame clones are kept and a portion is missing. The repertoire holds about 170,000 clones, with 75% as singletons. This CDR3 is built from 14 residues. Per the germline V gene, CDR1 is LNHNV and CDR2 is YYDKDF (reference sequence). Between the trimmed V and J ends, which lost 1 base and 3 bases, there was a span of 9 bases.

Sample: PBMCs. This receptor was identified in a woman aged 45-65 years in good health and CMV-seropositive. This rearrangement joins TRBV15 to TRBJ1-1; D unresolved. CDR3 coding DNA: TGTGCCACCAGCAGAGTAAGGCGGGACACTGAAGCTTTCTTT. It translates to CATSRVRRDTEAFF.